This passage covers 8 T cell receptor beta chains from one sample sequenced in a study of T cells in Graves' hyperthyroidism and ophthalmopathy (dated by TCRdb to about 2019). Libraries were made using multiplex PCR. The sequencer was an Illumina HiSeq 2000. TCR beta CDR3 regions were amplified from RNA transcripts. The TCR CDR3 was subjected to a first round of RT-PCR using the HTBI primer set and the Qiagen OneStep RT-PCR kit. TCRdb reran the public reads through fastp at Q25 and MiXCR, keeping productive beta chains. Rows merge per CDR3 protein into single entries with the most common DNA and genes. The sample table lists approximately 400,000 distinct CDR3 sequences, about 15% of them with a count of one. The ten largest account for just under 8% of the sample. Sequencing used blood. These receptors were obtained from a young woman with Graves' hyperthyroidism.

This clonotype came up many times. The chain combines TRBV20-1 with TRBJ2-1; D gene ambiguous. The CDR3 totals 15 residues. V was clipped by 4 bases and J by 0 bases, with 13 bases between them. CDR1 and CDR2 from the germline V gene are DFQATT and SNEGSKA (reference sequence). CDR3 protein: CSATRVLSSYNEQFF. The DNA of the CDR3 is TGCAGTGCTACTAGAGTCCTGAGCTCCTACAATGAGCAGTTCTTC.

This clonotype occurred a few times. The genes are TRBV5-1 and TRBJ2-7; 9 bases line up with TRBD1. The CDR3 contains 16 residues. Trimming removed 4 bases from V and 2 bases from J; junction bases left unmatched: 10. Germline lookup yields CDR1 SGHRS and CDR2 YFSETQ. CDR3 bases: TGCGCCAGCAGCGTGGGGGGACAGGGAGGTCCCTACGAGCAGTACTTC. Amino acids: CASSVGGQGGPYEQYF.

This clonotype was picked up many times. The chain is built from TRBV3-1 and TRBJ1-6, with D unresolved. The CDR3 contains 16 residues. With 0 bases removed from V and 5 bases from J, the gap between germline ends came to 11 bases. Germline CDR1 is LGHDT and CDR2 is YNNKEL (reference sequence). The CDR3 region has the DNA TGTGCCAGCAGCCAAGATCGGACTTCACATAATTCACCCCTCCACTTT. It specifies CASSQDRTSHNSPLHF.

The table lists this clonotype with a count of one. The J gene is TRBJ1-1, the V gene TRBV3-1, with D hard to call. The CDR3 length is 16 residues. The ends were cut back, 0 bases at V and 4 bases at J, with 15 bases in the middle. CDR1 is LGHDT and CDR2 is YNNKEL in the germline V gene (reference sequence). The chain's CDR3 is CASSQEYGEIGTEAFF. As DNA, the CDR3 is TGTGCCAGCAGCCAAGAGTATGGGGAAATTGGCACTGAAGCTTTCTTT.

This clonotype came up many times. The V call is TRBV29-1, the J call TRBJ2-1; possibly TRBD1 for D (5 bases). The CDR3 sequence is 11 residues long. CDR1 and CDR2 (germline): SQVTM, ANQGSEA. V dropped 7 bases and J dropped 10 bases, with 14 bases sitting between them. The CDR3 here is CSARAGSEQFF. In nucleotides, the CDR3 is TGCAGCGCTAGGGCAGGGTCCGAGCAGTTCTTC.

The V and J genes are TRBV6-1 and TRBJ2-1, with 8 bases aligning to TRBD1. Trimming at V came to 4 bases and at J to 4 bases, leaving 6 bases not matched to a gene. The V gene's germline CDR1 is MNHNS and CDR2 SASEGT. This CDR3 has 15 residues. CDR3 DNA: TGTGCCAGCAGTGGGGACAGGTCGGTTTACAATGAGCAGTTCTTC. Translated, it gives CASSGDRSVYNEQFF.

This clonotype occurred many times. J is TRBJ2-7 and V is TRBV2; 9 bases line up with TRBD1. After removal of 7 bases from V and 4 bases from J, the junction contained 5 bases not matched to a gene. This CDR3 is built from 13 residues. The V gene's germline CDR1 is SNHLY and CDR2 FYNNEI. The CDR3 sequence: CASMQGQGYEQYF. CDR3 in DNA: TGTGCCAGCATGCAGGGACAGGGTTACGAGCAGTACTTC.

The CDR3 region is CASSQASSNQPQHF. The CDR3 region has the DNA TGTGCCAGCAGCCAAGCGTCCAGCAATCAGCCCCAGCATTTT. The rearrangement uses TRBV3-1 and TRBJ1-5; no clear D. The CDR3 is made up of 14 amino acids. The V end was cut by 1 base, the J end by 1 base, with 5 bases between. Germline V gene sequence: CDR1 LGHDT, CDR2 YNNKEL (reference sequence).